This paragraph covers one TCR beta chain sequence. This sample was included in a study of blood T cell repertoires in COVID-19. Study-wide context: PBMCs, B-cell-depleted T cells, or T cells were the source of the cDNA or gDNA that made up the material.

Original processing methods: Estimates of nucleated cell counts were drawn from the amplification of reference gene primers. Clones were read by immunoSEQ multiplex PCR, and TCRdb kept only the in-frame ones, dropping some. Clone size and V and J calls were adopted from that table, with D and trimming inferred from the DNA. The sample holds roughly 230,000 clones, about 91% seen once. Material: peripheral blood. The clonotype comes from a woman aged 40 to 49 who had recovered from COVID-19.

As DNA, the CDR3 is TGTGCCAGCAGCCCTACGTCAGGGCAGGGGACTGGCTACACCTTC. Amino acids: CASSPTSGQGTGYTF. The chain recombines TRBV11-2 with TRBJ1-2; a weak D match, TRBD1 (6 bases). V shed 5 bases and J shed 7 bases, with 20 bases lying between them. Looked up from germline, CDR1 is SGHAT and CDR2 is FQNNGV. The CDR3 is 15 residues long.